The 9 T cell receptor beta chains presented below share a single source sample, sequenced in a study of T cells in Graves' hyperthyroidism and ophthalmopathy. RNA transcripts provided the source from which TCR beta CDR3 regions were amplified. The HTBI primer set was used in a first-round RT-PCR of the TCR CDR3. TCRdb re-called the multiplex PCR reads with MiXCR, one entry per CDR3 protein. The sample contains 550,000 to 700,000 distinct CDR3 sequences, more than 45% of which appear only once. Sequenced sample: peripheral blood or thyroid tissue (not recorded which). The origin of the receptors is an adult woman with Graves' disease, either hyperthyroidism or ophthalmopathy (not recorded which).

The gene calls are TRBV29-1 and TRBJ2-7; possible D gene TRBD1, 6 bases. This CDR3 has 14 residues. Germline V gene lookup returns CDR1 SQVTM and CDR2 ANQGSEA. Trimming removed 6 bases from V and 4 bases from J, with 19 bases in between. The CDR3 DNA reads TGCAGCGTCGTCGAAGGGGGAACAGTGTACGAGCAGTACTTC. It specifies CSVVEGGTVYEQYF.

In this sample, this clonotype turned up once. The chain carries TRBV6-5 and TRBJ1-1; D remains ambiguous. V lost 2 bases and J lost 8, with 15 bases in between. Germline CDR1 and CDR2: MNHEY and SVGAGI. The CDR3 is 14 residues long. CDR3 coding DNA: TGTGCCAGCAGTTACGAGGCAGGATCCCTCGAAGCTTTCTTT. This sequence encodes CASSYEAGSLEAFF.

This clonotype was picked up many times. The genes are TRBV13 and TRBJ2-7; 9 bases are shared with TRBD2. Germline lookup yields CDR1 PRHDT and CDR2 FYEKMQ (reference sequence). The ends lost 0 bases at V and 6 bases at J; junction bases unmatched: 9. The CDR3 runs to 16 residues. DNA of the CDR3: TGTGCCAGCAGCTTAGGGGGACGAACAGCGGGAGGCGAGCAGTACTTC. Its protein product is CASSLGGRTAGGEQYF. The variable domain in full, completed from reference TRBV13 and TRBJ2-7, reads AAGVIQSPRHLIKEKRETATLKCYPIPRHDTVYWYQQGPGQDPQFLISFYEKMQSDKGSIPDRFSAQQFSDYHSELNMSSLELGDSALYFCASSLGGRTAGGEQYFGPGTRLTVT.

The CDR3 DNA sequence: TGTGCCATCAGTGAGCGACTCGGGGTGCAAGAGACCCAGTACTTC. Translating gives CAISERLGVQETQYF. This chain connects TRBV10-3 to TRBJ2-5; D perhaps matches TRBD2 (5 bases). The germline CDR1 and CDR2 sequences are ENHRY and SYGVKD. The CDR3 spans 15 residues. V lost 2 bases to trimming and J lost 2 bases, with 12 bases between them.

In its sample, this clonotype was seen many times. This rearrangement joins TRBV7-9 to TRBJ2-2, with 10 bases that match TRBD2. With V trimmed by 5 bases and J by 4 bases, 4 bases remained unmatched. The CDR3 length is 15 residues. Germline CDR1 is SEHNR and CDR2 is FQNEAQ (reference sequence). CDR3 loop: CASSLLAGATGELFF. The CDR3 nucleotides read TGTGCCAGCAGCCTCCTAGCGGGAGCCACCGGGGAGCTGTTTTTT.

This clonotype was seen many times. J is TRBJ2-7 and V is TRBV7-2; TRBD2 agrees at 7 bases. V lost 5 bases and J lost 4; bases outside the gene matches: 5. Germline values: CDR1 SGHTA, CDR2 FQGNSA. This CDR3 has 13 residues. The CDR3: CASSHGGWYEQYF. CDR3 bases: TGTGCCAGCAGCCACGGGGGGTGGTACGAGCAGTACTTC.

The table lists this clonotype with a count of one. The junction and the germline gene differ at one end; a read error may be behind it. The chain joins TRBV9 to TRBJ2-5; D remains unclear. The CDR3 covers 15 residues. CDR1 and CDR2 from the germline V gene are SGDLS and YYNGEE. The CDR3 sequence is CASSVTSVTQEIQYF. CDR3 DNA sequence: TGTGCCAGCAGCGTAACAAGCGTAACCCAAGAGATCCAGTACTTC.

This clonotype came up many times. The CDR3 region has the DNA TGCAGCGTTGCCAGGGGGGGGGGCTACACCTTC. Protein product: CSVARGGGYTF. The chain couples TRBV29-1 to TRBJ1-2; 7 nucleotides align to TRBD1. Germline loops: CDR1 SQVTM, CDR2 ANQGSEA. This CDR3 has 11 residues. J lost 8 bases, V lost 4 bases, and 4 bases had no gene match.

About this clonotype itself: This CDR3 is missing its conserved last phenylalanine or tryptophan, likely due to a read error. No DNA is shown, since the ends of the CDR3 on it are uncertain; the CDR3 is the one TCRdb lists. The chain couples TRBV7-9 to TRBJ2-7; the table's D gene call, TRBD2, was not cross checked with the DNA. Per germline, CDR1 SEHNR and CDR2 FQNEAQ (reference sequence). With termini counted, the CDR3 has 9 amino acids. The CDR3 region is CASSDNLAG.